This entry describes one T cell receptor (beta chain). Its antigen is unknown. This entry comes from a study of blood T cells in healthy people across ages. A second about 7 to 12 cycle PCR used barcoded and J-beta primers. TCRdb itself ran the 5' RACE reads through MiXCR, one entry per CDR3 protein. The sample carries some 1,800,000 distinct CDR3 sequences, around 40% recorded once. Overall study findings and caveats: As age increased, TCR beta diversity per million T cells fell in a roughly linear fashion.

This TCR was sampled from a human donor in good health. The specimen sequenced was blood.

CDR3 in DNA: TGCAGTGCTAGAGATCGCGTCTACCAGTTCTTC. Amino acids: CSARDRVYQFF. The V and J genes are TRBV20-1 and TRBJ2-1, with no clear D. V gave up 0 bases and J gave up 13 bases, with 10 bases separating them. The CDR3 runs 11 residues. The germline gives CDR1 DFQATT, CDR2 SNEGSKA (reference sequence).